These 6 T cell receptor beta chains were sequenced from one sample in a study of brain T cells in children with intractable seizures (dated by TCRdb to the early 2020s). Library construction relied on the immunoSEQ multiplex PCR assay. TCRdb re-hosts the immuneACCESS table, in-frame sequences only. Its copies lack some clones; in the studies checked, an unresolved V gene accounts for under half of them, and the cause for the rest is not known. A total of a few hundred thousand clones appear in this sample, over 90% of them only once. The top ten clones comprise about 6% of the sample. This specimen's time point label, interpreted: blood from clinic visit 5 months post-surgery; TSC patient then seizure free. The specimen comprised peripheral blood, sampled 4 to 5 months after surgery. The receptors come from a boy in the first two years of life with tuberous sclerosis and intractable seizures.

The chain couples TRBV7-3 to TRBJ2-2, with TRBD1 matching over 7 bases. Germline V lookup: CDR1 SGHTA, CDR2 FQGTGA. The CDR3 spans 15 residues. V lost 5 bases to trimming and J lost 0 bases; unmatched junction nucleotides: 3. CDR3 nucleotides: TGTGCCAGCAGCCGGGACAGACCGAACACCGGGGAGCTGTTTTTT. Translating gives CASSRDRPNTGELFF.

The rearrangement joins TRBV30 to TRBJ1-2, with TRBD1 matching 8 bases. V was clipped by 0 bases and J by 0 bases; unmatched bases: 9. The CDR3 is 17 amino acids. Germline CDR1 is GTSNPN and CDR2 is SVGIG (reference sequence). The CDR3 sequence: CAWSVEGQESTNYGYTF. CDR3 DNA: TGTGCCTGGAGTGTAGAGGGACAGGAATCGACTAACTATGGCTACACCTTC.

This rearrangement joins TRBV3-1 (or the pseudogene TRBV3-2) to TRBJ2-3; either TRBD1 or TRBD2 may fit D (6 bases each). With 8 bases removed from V and 2 bases from J, the gap between germline ends came to 11 bases. This CDR3 contains 13 residues. Germline V lookup: CDR1 LGHDT, CDR2 YNNKEL (reference sequence). The CDR3 sequence is CASAEGVTDTQYF. The CDR3 nucleotides are TGTGCCAGCGCGGAGGGGGTCACAGATACGCAGTATTTT.

The chain joins TRBV4-2 to TRBJ2-7, with 7 positions matching TRBD1. Germline CDR1 and CDR2: LGHNA and YNFKEQ. The CDR3 runs to 14 residues. The J segment lost 4 bases and the V segment lost 1 base, leaving 4 bases of the junction unmatched. In DNA, the CDR3 is TGTGCCAGCAGCCAAGTAGCCAGGGGGTACGAGCAGTACTTC. This gives the protein CASSQVARGYEQYF.

The rearrangement links TRBV5-4 to TRBJ1-2; 7 nucleotides line up with TRBD1. After removal of 7 bases from V and 5 bases from J, the junction contained 11 bases not matched to a gene. The CDR3 is 14 amino acids. The germline gives CDR1 SGHNT, CDR2 YYREEE (reference sequence). Here the CDR3 reads CASGVTGPFYGYTF. The CDR3 bases are TGTGCCAGCGGGGTGACAGGGCCCTTTTATGGCTACACCTTC.

The chain uses TRBV4-1 and TRBJ2-2; TRBD2 aligns across 12 bases. The germline CDR1 and CDR2 sequences are MGHRA and YSYEKL. The CDR3 consists of 17 residues. The junction had 3 bases not matched to a gene; V was cut back by 0 bases and J by 4 bases. In nucleotides, the CDR3 is TGCGCCAGCAGCCAAGAACAGGGACTAGCGGGCACCGGGGAGCTGTTTTTT. Translating it yields CASSQEQGLAGTGELFF.